Listed below are T cell receptor beta chains from one sample, sequenced in a study of blood T cell repertoires in COVID-19. Using immunoSEQ multiplex PCR, the repertoire was profiled, and TCRdb retains in-frame clones only, with some absent. The table records approximately 35,000 clones, 75% to 85% of them present only once. The sample was peripheral blood. These receptor sequences come from a human donor in a cohort sampled during active COVID-19. Both conserved end residues are part of each CDR3. Each record gives: clone size, J gene, D gene, V gene, CDR3 DNA, CDR3 protein. The D gene is left open where the match is weak. Expanded clones are given a class, and other clones once, few, many or no size at all.

.,TRBJ2-6,.,TRBV15,TGTGCCACCAGCAGTGTACAGAGCTCTGGGGCCAACGTCCTGACTTTC,CATSSVQSSGANVLTF
.,TRBJ2-5,.,TRBV18,TGTGCCAGCTCACCACAATTCGGGGGTGAGACCCAGTACTTC,CASSPQFGGETQYF
.,TRBJ1-2,.,TRBV11-2,TGTGCCAGCAGCTTATCTAGGAGTGGCTACACCTTC,CASSLSRSGYTF
few,TRBJ2-2,.,TRBV5-4,TGTGCCAGCAGCCAAGGACTCCTGGGCACCGGGGAGCTGTTTTTT,CASSQGLLGTGELFF
.,TRBJ2-1,TRBD2,TRBV7-9,TGTGCCAGCAGCTTAATTGCGGGGGGGCAGGAGCAGTTCTTC,CASSLIAGGQEQFF
.,TRBJ2-7,TRBD1,TRBV18,TGTGCCAGCTCCCCCCCTACAGGGGAGTTCTACGAGCAGTACTTC,CASSPPTGEFYEQYF
few,TRBJ1-6,.,TRBV25-1,TGTGCCAGCAGTGAATCCCTGGGGGGGAATTCACCCCTCCACTTT,CASSESLGGNSPLHF
.,TRBJ1-1,.,TRBV9,TGTGCCAGCAGCGTAGGGAGTCAGGGTGGGGTTTTAGACACTGAAGCTTTCTTT,CASSVGSQGGVLDTEAFF
.,TRBJ2-2,TRBD1,TRBV5-1,TGCGCCAGCAGCTTTGACAGGGCCTACACCGGGGAGCTGTTTTTT,CASSFDRAYTGELFF
.,TRBJ2-1,TRBD1,TRBV11-2,TGTGCCAGCAGCTTAGATCCAGCAGGGGGAGTCTACAATGAGCAGTTCTTC,CASSLDPAGGVYNEQFF
few,TRBJ1-2,.,TRBV4-1,TGCGCCAGCAGCTTCGACGGGGATAACTATGGCTACACCTTC,CASSFDGDNYGYTF
.,TRBJ2-7,.,TRBV6-5,TGTGCCAGCGGGGGCCTCTACGAGCAGTACTTC,CASGGLYEQYF
.,TRBJ1-1,.,TRBV29-1,TGCAGCGTTGAAGATCGGTCGGACACTGAAGCTTTCTTT,CSVEDRSDTEAFF
.,TRBJ1-1,.,TRBV28,TGTGCCAGCACCCTTCAGATGAACACTGAAGCTTTCTTT,CASTLQMNTEAFF
once,TRBJ2-5,.,TRBV11-1,TGTGCCAGCAGCCGCGGGGTCGAGGTCCGAGAGACCCAGTACTTC,CASSRGVEVRETQYF
.,TRBJ1-5,.,TRBV10-2,TGCGCCAGCAGCCCTAGCAGCAATCAGCCCCAGCATTTT,CASSPSSNQPQHF
.,TRBJ2-1,.,TRBV6-5,TGTGCCAGCAGTTCCAGAGGGGGGGGGTACAATGAGCAGTTCTTC,CASSSRGGGYNEQFF
.,TRBJ2-7,TRBD1,TRBV6-5,TGTGCCAGCAGCCCGCGAGGGGGCGATGATTACGAGCAGTACTTC,CASSPRGGDDYEQYF
.,TRBJ1-1,.,TRBV28,TGTGCCAGCCTTCAGTCCCGAGGCAGGAACACTGAAGCTTTCTTT,CASLQSRGRNTEAFF
.,TRBJ2-7,TRBD1,TRBV30,TGTGCCTGGGGGGGACAGGGCCCCTACGAGCAGTACTTC,CAWGGQGPYEQYF
.,TRBJ2-2,TRBD1,TRBV19,TGTGCCAGTATGACGACAGGGTGGGCCGGGGAGCTGTTTTTT,CASMTTGWAGELFF
few,TRBJ1-2,.,TRBV12-3/TRBV12-4,TGTGCCAGCAGTTTGGCGAGAGCGGGTGGCTACACCTTC,CASSLARAGGYTF
.,TRBJ1-4,.,TRBV14,TGTGCCAGCAGCCAAGATTACTACGAGGGTCGAGATGAAAAACTGTTTTTT,CASSQDYYEGRDEKLFF
.,TRBJ2-1,TRBD2,TRBV6-2/TRBV6-3,TGTGCCAGCAGTTACAGTGGGGGGGGTCCCCCTCCCTACAATGAGCAGTTCTTC,CASSYSGGGPPPYNEQFF
.,TRBJ2-1,.,TRBV9,TGTGCCAGCAGCGGGACTGACAATGAGCAGTTCTTC,CASSGTDNEQFF
.,TRBJ1-6,.,TRBV9,TGTGCCAGCACCCAAACAGTTGATAATTCACCCCTCCACTTT,CASTQTVDNSPLHF
.,TRBJ2-5,.,TRBV5-6,TGTGCCAGCACCTTGTGGGGAGGGGGGGAGACCCAGTACTTC,CASTLWGGGETQYF
.,TRBJ2-4,.,TRBV5-1,TGCGCCAGCAGCGGAGCCAACATTCAGTACTTC,CASSGANIQYF
.,TRBJ2-1,TRBD2,TRBV7-8,TGTGCCAGCAGCCCCTCCGGGACTAGCGGCCTCAATGAGCAGTTCTTC,CASSPSGTSGLNEQFF
.,TRBJ1-6,.,TRBV3-1/TRBV3-2,TGTGCCAGCAGCCGTTTCGACAGATCTAATTCACCCCTCCACTTT,CASSRFDRSNSPLHF
.,TRBJ1-1,.,TRBV11-2,TGTGCCAGCAGCTTATTAGGCAGGGTGAACACTGAAGCTTTCTTT,CASSLLGRVNTEAFF
.,TRBJ2-5,.,TRBV15,TGTGCCACCAGCACACAGGGAAAGACCCAGTACTTC,CATSTQGKTQYF
.,TRBJ2-3,.,TRBV4-1,TGCGCCAGCAGCCAAGATATCACAGATACGCAGTATTTT,CASSQDITDTQYF
.,TRBJ1-5,TRBD1,TRBV18,TGTGCCAGCTCGATCGGGACAGACAATCAGCCCCAGCATTTT,CASSIGTDNQPQHF
.,TRBJ1-3,.,TRBV29-1,TGCAGCGTTGAAGTAGGGGAAGCTGGAAACACCATATATTTT,CSVEVGEAGNTIYF
.,TRBJ1-1,.,TRBV6-4,TGTGCCAGCAGTGAAATACCCCTTATTACAACGAACACTGAAGCTTTCTTT,CASSEIPLITTNTEAFF
.,TRBJ2-3,TRBD2,TRBV7-9,TGTGCCAGCAGCTTAGGGACTAGCGGGGGGAACACAGATACGCAGTATTTT,CASSLGTSGGNTDTQYF
.,TRBJ1-2,.,TRBV6-2/TRBV6-3,TGTGCCAGCAGTACAACCGGGACTCGGAAGTATGGCTACACCTTC,CASSTTGTRKYGYTF
.,TRBJ2-7,TRBD1,TRBV9,TGTGCCAGCAGTGCTTCGACAGGGGGCAAAAACGAGCAGTACTTC,CASSASTGGKNEQYF
.,TRBJ2-7,TRBD1,TRBV7-9,TGTGCCAGCAGCTTAGGGGACAGGTTGGCCTACGAGCAGTACTTC,CASSLGDRLAYEQYF
.,TRBJ2-2,.,TRBV3-1/TRBV3-2,TGTGCCAGCAGCCTTAGGACTGGCACCGGGGAGCTGTTTTTT,CASSLRTGTGELFF
.,TRBJ2-5,TRBD2,TRBV6-5,TGTGCCAGCAGCCGACTAGCCCAAGAGACCCAGTACTTC,CASSRLAQETQYF
.,TRBJ2-3,TRBD1,TRBV4-3,TGCGCCAGCAGCCAGGGACAGGGGTATTCCGATACGCAGTATTTT,CASSQGQGYSDTQYF
.,TRBJ1-1,.,TRBV3-1/TRBV3-2,TGTGCCAGCAGCCAAGGGGGGCTTAACACTGAAGCTTTCTTT,CASSQGGLNTEAFF
.,TRBJ2-3,TRBD2,TRBV11-1,TGTGCCAGCAGCTTAGGCGGGGGGGCCGGCACAGATACGCAGTATTTT,CASSLGGGAGTDTQYF
.,TRBJ1-6,TRBD1,TRBV23-1,TGCGCCAGCAGTCCGTGGACAGGGCCCTCACCCCTCCACTTT,CASSPWTGPSPLHF
.,TRBJ1-1,.,TRBV7-2,TGTGCCAGCAGCACTGCGAACAGGGTAACTGAAGCTTTCTTT,CASSTANRVTEAFF
.,TRBJ1-6,TRBD1,TRBV6-6,TGTGCCAGCACAGAAGACAGGGGGCACTCACCCCTCCACTTT,CASTEDRGHSPLHF
.,TRBJ2-6,.,TRBV18,TGTGCCAGCTCAGCGGCTTCGGTCTCTGGGGCCAACGTCCTGACTTTC,CASSAASVSGANVLTF
few,TRBJ2-5,.,TRBV7-9,TGTGCCAGCAGCTTATCGGGCGGGTCTCAAGAGACCCAGTACTTC,CASSLSGGSQETQYF
.,TRBJ1-2,.,TRBV6-5,TGTGCCAGCACCTCAAAGGCGGCAGGGAACTATGGCTACACCTTC,CASTSKAAGNYGYTF
.,TRBJ1-2,TRBD1,TRBV15,TGTGCCACCAGCAGACCCATTGCGGGACAGGGGAATGGCTACACCTTC,CATSRPIAGQGNGYTF
.,TRBJ2-3,.,TRBV25-1,TGTGCCAGCAGTCCGCCAGGGGTGATCACAGATACGCAGTATTTT,CASSPPGVITDTQYF
.,TRBJ2-7,.,TRBV7-2,TGTGCCAGCAGCTACCACTTCTACGAGCAGTACTTC,CASSYHFYEQYF
once,TRBJ2-7,TRBD2,TRBV28,TGTGCCAGCAGTTTAGGCCTAGCGGGGGGTCTCTGGGACGAGCAGTACTTC,CASSLGLAGGLWDEQYF